These 21 T cell receptor beta chains came from one sample sequenced in a study of T-cell memory formation after mild COVID-19. From the 5' RACE reads, TCRdb called clonotypes with MiXCR, one entry per CDR3 protein. Of 350,000 to 450,000 distinct CDR3 sequences listed, 20% to 25% are singletons. Sequencing used PBMCs or a T cell subset sorted from them (not recorded which). Every receptor here comes from an adult woman who had mild COVID-19 (a few samples of this study predate the infection). Cell type and time point are not known.

This clonotype was counted at least ten times. The chain has TRBV7-9 and TRBJ2-1; D uncertain. V lost 4 bases to trimming and J lost 5 bases, with 3 bases between them. This CDR3 comprises 11 residues. Germline CDR1 reads SEHNR; CDR2 reads FQNEAQ (reference sequence). In DNA, the CDR3 is TGTGCCAGCAGCTACAACAATGAGCAGTTCTTC. Its translation is CASSYNNEQFF.

The genes are TRBV7-9 and TRBJ1-4; TRBD1 matches 9 bases. Looked up from germline, CDR1 is SEHNR and CDR2 is FQNEAQ (reference sequence). J lost 7 bases, V lost 5 bases, and 5 bases had no gene match. The CDR3 covers 14 residues. The CDR3, as DNA: TGTGCCAGCAGCAAGGACAGGGGAAGTGAAAAACTGTTTTTT. It specifies CASSKDRGSEKLFF.

The gene calls are TRBV5-1 and TRBJ2-2; 8 nucleotides align to TRBD1. V shed 3 bases and J 7 bases; nucleotides not matched to a gene: 11. Per germline, CDR1 SGHRS and CDR2 YFSETQ. CDR3 length: 16 residues. The CDR3 DNA reads TGCGCCAGCAGCTGGATCCCGACAGGGGAACACGGGGAGCTGTTTTTT. This gives the protein CASSWIPTGEHGELFF. The entire variable domain, with the rest obtained from reference TRBV5-1 and TRBJ2-2, is as follows: KAGVTQTPRYLIKTRGQQVTLSCSPISGHRSVSWYQQTPGQGLQFLFEYFSETQRNKGNFPGRFSGRQFSNSRSEMNVSTLELGDSALYLCASSWIPTGEHGELFFGEGSRLTVL.

Only a few counts were recorded for this clonotype. J is TRBJ1-5 and V is TRBV7-2; TRBD1 matches at 8 bases. The junction had 17 bases not matched to a gene; V was cut back by 5 bases and J by 8 bases. CDR1 and CDR2 from the germline V gene are SGHTA and FQGNSA. The CDR3 has 17 residues. The CDR3 sequence: CASSPGPYTGGKEPQHF. CDR3 nucleotide sequence: TGTGCCAGCAGCCCAGGGCCCTACACAGGGGGTAAGGAGCCCCAGCATTTT.

This chain uses TRBV2 with TRBJ2-7, with 8 bases matching TRBD1. After removal of 6 bases from V and 3 bases from J, the junction contained 7 bases not matched to a gene. Germline values: CDR1 SNHLY, CDR2 FYNNEI. The CDR3 loop spans 14 amino acids. DNA of the CDR3: TGTGCCAGCAGGGACAGGGCAAAAGACTACGAGCAGTACTTC. Translated, it gives CASRDRAKDYEQYF. Full variable domain (rest looked up from reference TRBV2 and TRBJ2-7): EPEVTQTPSHQVTQMGQEVILRCVPISNHLYFYWYRQILGQKVEFLVSFYNNEISEKSEIFDDQFSVERPDGSNFTLKIRSTKLEDSAMYFCASRDRAKDYEQYFGPGTRLTVT.

V is TRBV5-1 and J is TRBJ2-5, with D hard to call. Trimming cost V 0 bases and J 5 bases, with 8 bases left between them. Germline V gives CDR1 SGHRS, CDR2 YFSETQ. The CDR3 contains 13 residues. CDR3 bases: TGCGCCAGCAGCTTGGATGTAAAGGAGACCCAGTACTTC. It codes for CASSLDVKETQYF.

V and J are TRBV12-3 or TRBV12-4 and TRBJ2-2; 8 positions match TRBD1. Germline trimming cut 2 bases from V and 0 bases from J; bases unmatched to any gene: 8. The CDR3 consists of 18 residues. Here the CDR3 DNA reads TGTGCCAGCAGTTTAACACTCGGGACAGGCCCGAACACCGGGGAGCTGTTTTTT. Residues: CASSLTLGTGPNTGELFF.

This chain connects TRBV4-1 to TRBJ1-2; D might be TRBD1 (6 bases). This CDR3 is 17 amino acids long. Germline values: CDR1 MGHRA, CDR2 YSYEKL. V lost 0 bases and J lost 11, with 25 bases in between. The CDR3 protein is CASSQDRGTGRRSGYTF. The DNA for the CDR3 is TGCGCCAGCAGCCAAGATAGGGGTACAGGGCGTCGGTCCGGATACACCTTC.

The chain recombines TRBV12-3 or TRBV12-4 with TRBJ2-7, with 8 positions matching TRBD1. The CDR3 sequence is 16 residues long. Trimming at V came to 6 bases and at J to 0 bases, leaving 10 bases not matched to a gene. CDR3 sequence: CASSSARQGHSYEQYF. DNA for the CDR3: TGTGCCAGCAGCTCAGCTCGACAGGGGCACTCCTACGAGCAGTACTTC.

V and J are TRBV2 and TRBJ2-1; D remains unclear. Trimming left V 6 bases short and J 9 bases short, with 15 bases between. Germline CDR1 and CDR2: SNHLY and FYNNEI. The CDR3 runs 13 residues. CDR3 loop: CASSDPARSEQFF. The CDR3 DNA follows: TGTGCCAGCAGCGACCCGGCGAGGAGTGAGCAGTTCTTC.

This clonotype has just a few counts. The chain recombines TRBV13 with TRBJ1-1, with D unclear. V gave up 5 bases and J gave up 4 bases, with 8 bases separating them. This CDR3 has 12 residues. Germline V gene lookup returns CDR1 PRHDT and CDR2 FYEKMQ (reference sequence). CDR3 bases: TGTGCCAGCAGCCGGCCTCCCACTGAAGCTTTCTTT. Protein product: CASSRPPTEAFF.

The J gene is TRBJ1-1, the V gene TRBV6-2 or TRBV6-3, with 8 bases matching TRBD1. Germline V lookup: CDR1 MNHEY, CDR2 SVGEGT. The CDR3 loop spans 14 amino acids. V lost 7 bases and J lost 5; bases outside the gene matches: 9. CDR3 DNA sequence: TGTGCCAGCAACGCGGACAGGGAGGTGACTGAAGCTTTCTTT. This gives the protein CASNADREVTEAFF.

This rearrangement joins TRBV20-1 to TRBJ2-3; D is perhaps TRBD2 (6 bases). V shed 0 bases and J shed 4 bases, with 11 bases lying between them. Germline CDR1 reads DFQATT; CDR2 reads SNEGSKA (reference sequence). The CDR3 has 14 residues. The CDR3 reads CSAREAEGPDTQYF. The DNA of the CDR3 is TGCAGTGCTAGAGAGGCGGAGGGCCCAGATACGCAGTATTTT.

In this sample, this clonotype turned up a few times. The rearrangement links TRBV27 to TRBJ1-2; TRBD1 matches at 7 bases. After removal of 5 bases from V and 4 bases from J, the junction contained 13 bases not matched to a gene. This CDR3 is built from 16 residues. The germline V gene encodes CDR1 MNHEY and CDR2 SMNVEV (reference sequence). The CDR3 DNA follows: TGTGCCAGCAGTCAAGACTCAGGGGGTATCAGCTATGGCTACACCTTC. Its protein product is CASSQDSGGISYGYTF.

This clonotype was counted a few times. The genes are TRBV24-1 and TRBJ2-1; TRBD2 agrees at 10 bases. Germline loops: CDR1 KGHDR, CDR2 SFDVKD. Unmatched junction bases numbered 7, after V lost 4 bases and J lost 8 bases. This CDR3 has 15 residues. The CDR3 spells CATSESGRARYEQFF. Written as DNA, the CDR3 is TGTGCCACCAGTGAAAGCGGGAGGGCCCGGTATGAGCAGTTCTTC.

This clonotype was seen repeatedly, ten times or more. The chain combines TRBV25-1 with TRBJ2-4; D gene uncertain. The V end was cut by 3 bases, the J end by 4 bases, with 13 bases between. Germline assignment: CDR1 MGHDK and CDR2 SYGVNS. The CDR3 has 15 residues. The DNA for the CDR3 is TGTGCCAGCAGTGAGGGTTCGGTTTCGAAAAACATTCAGTACTTC. Amino acid sequence: CASSEGSVSKNIQYF.

This clonotype was detected only a few times. This chain links TRBV30 with TRBJ2-7; TRBD1 is a possible D gene (5 bases). CDR1 and CDR2 from the germline V gene are GTSNPN and SVGIG (reference sequence). V lost 0 bases and J lost 2, with 8 bases in between. The CDR3 has 13 amino acids. CDR3: CAWSVQTAYEQYF. The CDR3 coding sequence is TGTGCCTGGAGTGTACAGACAGCCTACGAGCAGTACTTC.

The sample holds a few counts of this clonotype. This sequence joins TRBV24-1 and TRBJ2-1, with TRBD1 identical over 10 bases. The CDR3 runs 15 residues. Germline trimming cut 5 bases from V and 12 bases from J; bases unmatched to any gene: 12. Germline lookup yields CDR1 KGHDR and CDR2 SFDVKD. CDR3 sequence reads: CATSAGDRGTSAQFF. The CDR3 DNA is TGTGCCACCAGTGCCGGGGACAGGGGAACGAGTGCGCAGTTCTTC.

This sequence joins TRBV5-5 and TRBJ2-2, with D unresolved. The V gene lost 3 bases and the J gene lost 5 bases, with 8 bases spanning the gap. Germline V gene data show CDR1 as SGHKS and CDR2 as YYEKEE (reference sequence). The CDR3 length is 13 residues. In DNA form, the CDR3 reads TGTGCCAGCAGCTCTCAGGCGACCGGGGAGCTGTTTTTT. Amino acids: CASSSQATGELFF.

V and J are TRBV11-3 and TRBJ2-3, with D perhaps TRBD1 (5 bases). The V end lost 3 bases, the J end lost 1 base, and 14 bases lay between the germline ends. This CDR3 region has 16 residues. From germline, CDR1 is SGHNT and CDR2 YENEEA. The CDR3 nucleotides read TGTGCCAGCAGCTTGGCCCCAGACAGCCGCACAGATACGCAGTATTTT. Translation gives CASSLAPDSRTDTQYF. The full variable domain, rest sourced from reference TRBV11-3 and TRBJ2-3, is EAGVVQSPRYKIIEKKQPVAFWCNPISGHNTLYWYLQNLGQGPELLIRYENEEAVDDSQLPKDRFSAERLKGVDSTLKIQPAELGDSAVYLCASSLAPDSRTDTQYFGPGTRLTVL.

The V and J genes are TRBV12-3 or TRBV12-4 and TRBJ2-5; perhaps TRBD2 as D (6 bases). V shed 6 bases and J shed 2 bases, with 19 bases lying between them. CDR3 length: 16 amino acids. This CDR3 is CASRSGGETAQETQYF. CDR3 coding DNA: TGTGCCAGCAGGTCTGGCGGGGAGACAGCGCAAGAGACCCAGTACTTC.